This T cell receptor (beta chain) stems from a study of blood T cell repertoires in COVID-19. Study summary: T cells, B-cell-depleted T cells, or PBMCs provided the cDNA or gDNA that served as material.

Some clones are missing from TCRdb's copy, which holds only in-frame ones; the method was immunoSEQ multiplex PCR. The sample lists nearly 350,000 clones, more than 75% seen once, with around 3.5% in the top ten. The germline V and J ends were trimmed by 6 bases and 4 bases, with 16 bases remaining between them. In germline, CDR1 is MNHEY, CDR2 SVGEGT. This CDR3 region has 16 residues. The J gene is TRBJ2-6, the V gene TRBV6-2 or TRBV6-3; D gene ambiguous. Sequences were obtained from peripheral blood. This sequence was found in a woman between 18 and 30 years old who had recovered from COVID-19. This chain's CDR3 is CASSYSQALGANVLTF. The DNA of the CDR3 is TGTGCCAGCAGCTATTCTCAGGCCCTGGGGGCCAACGTCCTGACTTTC.